The rows below give T cell receptor beta chains drawn from one sample of a study of blood T cell repertoires in COVID-19. The data were produced by immunoSEQ multiplex PCR, yet TCRdb's version contains in-frame clones alone and is incomplete. Of about 140,000 clones detected, less than 80% appear once; the ten largest clones hold 4.5%. The sequenced material came from peripheral blood. The receptors shown here come from a woman aged 80 or over with active or convalescent COVID-19. Each CDR3 is given with its conserved first and last residue. D genes are given only for firm matches. Only some rows state a clone size, as once, few, many or a class for expanded clones.

abundance	v_gene	j_gene	d_gene	CDR3nt	CDR3aa
NA	TRBV4-1	TRBJ2-7	NA	TGCGCCAGCAGCTTCGTTCCCCTCTACGAGCAGTACTTC	CASSFVPLYEQYF
NA	TRBV19	TRBJ1-1	NA	TGTGCCAGTAGTAAGGAGAGGAACACTGAAGCTTTCTTT	CASSKERNTEAFF
NA	TRBV5-4	TRBJ2-1	NA	TGTGCCAGCAGCTTGGTGCGAGGCGGCAACACCTACAATGAGCAGTTCTTC	CASSLVRGGNTYNEQFF
NA	TRBV7-2	TRBJ2-3	NA	TGTGCCAGCAGCTTAGACAGGGCGCCCCCCACAGATACGCAGTATTTT	CASSLDRAPPTDTQYF
NA	TRBV6-5	TRBJ2-5	TRBD1	TGTGCCAGCAAGGACAGGGCGCGGGGAGAGACCCAGTACTTC	CASKDRARGETQYF
NA	TRBV5-1	TRBJ2-2	NA	TGCGCCAGCAGCTTGGGGGTCAGCCTCAGGACCGGGGAGCTGTTTTTT	CASSLGVSLRTGELFF
NA	TRBV3-1/TRBV3-2	TRBJ2-7	TRBD2	TGTGCCAGCAGCCAGCCGGGACTAGCGGGGGCCGTCTACGAGCAGTACTTC	CASSQPGLAGAVYEQYF
NA	TRBV12-3/TRBV12-4	TRBJ1-2	NA	TGTGCCAGCAGCCAGGGGTTTGGCTATGGCTACACCTTC	CASSQGFGYGYTF
NA	TRBV28	TRBJ1-1	NA	TGTGCCAGCAGTTTTTCCGTAAACACTGAAGCTTTCTTT	CASSFSVNTEAFF
NA	TRBV21-1	TRBJ1-5	NA	TGTGCCAGCAGCTCAACCTCTCCAGAGGACAATAGCAATCAGCCCCAGCATTTT	CASSSTSPEDNSNQPQHF
NA	TRBV6-2/TRBV6-3	TRBJ2-2	TRBD2	TGTGCCAGCAGCGAATGGCGGGGGGCCGGGGAGCTGTTTTTT	CASSEWRGAGELFF
NA	TRBV5-6	TRBJ2-1	NA	TGTGCCAGCAGCTTGCTCCGGACTCGTAGCTCCTACAATGAGCAGTTCTTC	CASSLLRTRSSYNEQFF
NA	TRBV9	TRBJ1-6	TRBD1	TGTGCCAGCGGTCAGGGGGGTATTTCACCCCTCCACTTT	CASGQGGISPLHF
NA	TRBV7-2	TRBJ2-3	TRBD2	TGTGCCAGCAGTCTGAAGCGGGGGAGCACAGATACGCAGTATTTT	CASSLKRGSTDTQYF
few	TRBV6-5	TRBJ1-2	TRBD1	TGTGCCAGCAGGAGGGACAGGAACTATGGCTACACCTTC	CASRRDRNYGYTF
NA	TRBV6-5	TRBJ2-3	NA	TGTGCCAGCAGTCGCGGGGGCTCGGGAGATACGCAGTATTTT	CASSRGGSGDTQYF
NA	TRBV9	TRBJ1-3	NA	TGTGCCAGCAGCGTAGGAGAGGGCGTAAACACCATATATTTT	CASSVGEGVNTIYF
NA	TRBV3-1/TRBV3-2	TRBJ2-1	TRBD2	TGTGCCAGCAGCCCAAGACCCCTGGGGCGGGGGGGCATAGTTGAGCAGTTCTTC	CASSPRPLGRGGIVEQFF
NA	TRBV5-1	TRBJ2-7	TRBD1	TGCGCCAGCAGCTTAGACCTCGGGACAGGGTCTTCCCCCCAGTACTTC	CASSLDLGTGSSPQYF
NA	TRBV7-2	TRBJ1-5	NA	TGTGCCAGCAGCTCCGACAGGAATAGCAATCAGCCCCAGCATTTT	CASSSDRNSNQPQHF
NA	TRBV5-1	TRBJ2-1	NA	TGCGCCAGCTACCGGGGGGCCGGGGACAATGAGCAGTTCTTC	CASYRGAGDNEQFF
few	TRBV6-2/TRBV6-3	TRBJ2-5	NA	TGTGCCAGCAGTTACTTGTCCGAGGTGGAGACCCAGTACTTC	CASSYLSEVETQYF
once	TRBV18	TRBJ2-2	NA	TGTGCCAGCTCACCATGGCAGAAGAACACCGGGGAGCTGTTTTTT	CASSPWQKNTGELFF
NA	TRBV5-1	TRBJ2-5	TRBD2	TGCGCCAGCAGCCGAGAGCGGGGGGGCCGGGAGACCCAGTACTTC	CASSRERGGRETQYF
NA	TRBV19	TRBJ1-2	TRBD1	TGTGCCAGTCAAACCGGGACAGGGGTATTTGGCTACACCTTC	CASQTGTGVFGYTF
NA	TRBV19	TRBJ2-1	NA	TGTGCCAGTAGGAGAACTCACAGGGATGACAATGAGCAGTTCTTC	CASRRTHRDDNEQFF
NA	TRBV11-1	TRBJ1-2	NA	TGTGCCAGCAGCTTAGAACTCCGTCATGGCTACACCTTC	CASSLELRHGYTF
few	TRBV7-3	TRBJ2-2	NA	TGTGCCAGCAGCCCTAGACGAACCGGGGAGCTGTTTTTT	CASSPRRTGELFF
NA	TRBV2	TRBJ1-2	TRBD1	TGTGCCAGCAGGATGGGACAGGGAATGCTCTATGGCTACACCTTC	CASRMGQGMLYGYTF
NA	TRBV24-1	TRBJ2-2	TRBD2	TGTGCCACCAGTGATTTAAGATCGGCAGCGGGGGCCGGGGAGCTGTTTTTT	CATSDLRSAAGAGELFF
NA	TRBV4-1	TRBJ2-1	TRBD1	TGCGCCAGCAGCCAAGTGCCCGGACAGGATTACAATGAGCAGTTCTTC	CASSQVPGQDYNEQFF
NA	TRBV19	TRBJ1-1	NA	TGTGCCAGTAGTCCTGGCAGAGGGACTGAAGCTTTCTTT	CASSPGRGTEAFF
NA	TRBV12-3/TRBV12-4	TRBJ1-2	NA	TGTGCCAGCAGCCGGGGTTTCCGCGGGGGCTACACCTTC	CASSRGFRGGYTF
few	TRBV28	TRBJ1-2	TRBD1	TGTGCCAGCAGTCCTCACGGGACAGGGGGCGTGGGCTACACCTTC	CASSPHGTGGVGYTF
few	TRBV30	TRBJ1-5	TRBD1	TGTGCCTGGAGTGTGGACAGGGTTAATCAGCCCCAGCATTTT	CAWSVDRVNQPQHF
NA	TRBV14	TRBJ1-6	NA	TGTGCCAGCAGCCAAAGAGGGGGTAATAATTCACCCCTCCACTTT	CASSQRGGNNSPLHF
few	TRBV12-5	TRBJ2-1	TRBD1	TGTGCTAGTGGGCCATGGCGGGACAGGGGGCTTAATGAGCAGTTCTTC	CASGPWRDRGLNEQFF
NA	TRBV19	TRBJ2-5	NA	TGTGCCAGTAGTATTGGCTTCCAAGAGACCCAGTACTTC	CASSIGFQETQYF
NA	TRBV7-9	TRBJ1-5	NA	TGTGCCAGCAGCTTCGGACAGACGAATCAGCCCCAGCATTTT	CASSFGQTNQPQHF
NA	TRBV15	TRBJ2-7	NA	TGTGCCACCAGGGTCCGGGACACCGCCTACGAGCAGTACTTC	CATRVRDTAYEQYF
NA	TRBV4-2	TRBJ2-1	NA	TGTGCCAGCAGCCCGGGACTCCAAAACAACAATGAGCAGTTCTTC	CASSPGLQNNNEQFF
NA	TRBV27	TRBJ2-2	NA	TGTGCCAGCAGTCCCGCGGATAGCGGGGAGCTGTTTTTT	CASSPADSGELFF
few	TRBV20-1	TRBJ2-1	NA	TGCAGTGCTAGAGAAACACGTGAGCAGTTCTTC	CSARETREQFF
NA	TRBV5-1	TRBJ1-1	NA	TGCGCCAGCAGCTCAAACAGGGCTACTGAAGCTTTCTTT	CASSSNRATEAFF
NA	TRBV5-6	TRBJ2-7	NA	TGTGCCAGCAGCTTGTCAACTCTTAGGAGCTCCTACGAGCAGTACTTC	CASSLSTLRSSYEQYF
NA	TRBV2	TRBJ2-6	NA	TGTGCCGGGCGGGGCCAGCACTCTGGGGCCAACGTCCTGACTTTC	CAGRGQHSGANVLTF